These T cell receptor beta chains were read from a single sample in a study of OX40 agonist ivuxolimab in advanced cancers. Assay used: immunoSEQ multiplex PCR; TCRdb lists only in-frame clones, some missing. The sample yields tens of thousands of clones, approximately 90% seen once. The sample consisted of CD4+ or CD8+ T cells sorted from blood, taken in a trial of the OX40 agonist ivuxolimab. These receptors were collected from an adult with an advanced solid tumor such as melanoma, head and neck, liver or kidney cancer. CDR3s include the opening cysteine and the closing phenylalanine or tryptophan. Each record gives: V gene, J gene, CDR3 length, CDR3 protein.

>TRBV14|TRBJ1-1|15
CASSPTGSPNTEAFF
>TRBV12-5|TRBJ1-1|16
CASGLARGSGNTEAFF
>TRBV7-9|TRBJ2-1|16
CASSFTGTSGDNEQFF
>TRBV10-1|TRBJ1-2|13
CASSPGQYYGYTF
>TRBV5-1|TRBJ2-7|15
CASSPGTGIPYEQYF
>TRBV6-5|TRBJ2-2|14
CASSREGLAGELFF
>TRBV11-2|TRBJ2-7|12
CASSLAAYEQYF
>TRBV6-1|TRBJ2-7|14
CASKGGSISYEQYF
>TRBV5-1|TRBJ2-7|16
CASSLETGTGSYEQYF
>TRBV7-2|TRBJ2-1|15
CASTQSPGLAFEQFF
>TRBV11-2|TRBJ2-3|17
CASSLRSVRGQSDTQYF
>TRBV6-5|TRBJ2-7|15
CASSYSTSGSYEQYF
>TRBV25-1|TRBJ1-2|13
CASSALRGLGYTF
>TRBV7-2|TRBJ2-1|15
CASAPSGGSYNEQFF
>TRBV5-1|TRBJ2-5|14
CASSYGQARETQYF
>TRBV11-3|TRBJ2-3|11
CASSGGDTQYF
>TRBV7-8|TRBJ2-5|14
CASTQMDGQETQYF
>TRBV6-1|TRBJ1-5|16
CASSALEQFSNQPQHF
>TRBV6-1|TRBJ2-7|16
CASSDSRQGDPYEQYF
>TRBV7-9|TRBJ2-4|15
CASSFDWVAKNIQYF
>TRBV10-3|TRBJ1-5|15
CAISEFKGSNQPQHF
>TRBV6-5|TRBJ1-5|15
CASSSLGRWGGTQHF
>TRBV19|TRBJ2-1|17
CASSIYYRGSSYNEQFF
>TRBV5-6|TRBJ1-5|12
CASSLNNQPQHF
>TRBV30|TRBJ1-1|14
CAWSVSGTGTEAFF
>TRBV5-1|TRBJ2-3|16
CASSPGTGASTDTQYF
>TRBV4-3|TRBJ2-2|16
CASSQEGGRPLGELFF
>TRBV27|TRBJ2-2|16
CASSLFVTTLPGELFF
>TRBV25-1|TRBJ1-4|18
CASSGKPGQPSTNEKLFF
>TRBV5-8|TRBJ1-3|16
CASSLDFWGAGNTIYF
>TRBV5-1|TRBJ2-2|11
CASSWGLELFF
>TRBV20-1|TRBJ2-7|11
CSAGKGYEQYF
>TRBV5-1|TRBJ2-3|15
CASKLAGAWTDTQYF
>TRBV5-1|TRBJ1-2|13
CASSSESNYGYTF
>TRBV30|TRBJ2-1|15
CAWYPPRSSYNEQFF
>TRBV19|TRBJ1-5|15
CATNPGFLSNQPQHF
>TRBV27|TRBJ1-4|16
CASSPTGTVDNEKLFF
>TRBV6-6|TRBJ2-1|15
CASSPLAGPWGEQFF
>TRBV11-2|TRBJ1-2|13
CASSFGPNYGYTF
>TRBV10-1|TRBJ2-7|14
CASSRGQGFYEQYF
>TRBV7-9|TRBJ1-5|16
CASSSPGANNNQPQHF
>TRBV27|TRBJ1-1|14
CASSPWEQNTEAFF
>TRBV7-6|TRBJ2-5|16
CASSLAQGGLGETQYF
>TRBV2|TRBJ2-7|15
CASSGMGVAGREQYF
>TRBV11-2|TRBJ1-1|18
CASSREGQGAGRGTEAFF
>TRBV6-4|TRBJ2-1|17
CASSDSRGQGSYNEQFF
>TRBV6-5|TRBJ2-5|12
CASSYSRETQYF
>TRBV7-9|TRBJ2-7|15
CASSSTQGIPYEQYF
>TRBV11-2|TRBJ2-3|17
CASSTYLRTSSTDTQYF
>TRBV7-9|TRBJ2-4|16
CASSSWTGGAKNIQYF
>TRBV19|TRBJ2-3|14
CASSRGQVVDTQYF